This T cell receptor beta chain emerged from a study of blood T cell repertoires in COVID-19. Generated by immunoSEQ multiplex PCR, the TCRdb table keeps only in-frame clones and is missing some. The table shows 200,000 or so clones, with roughly 80% occurring only once. The CDR3 runs 16 residues. CDR1 and CDR2 (germline): MDHEN, SYDVKM. With 2 bases removed from V and 3 bases from J, the gap between germline ends came to 16 bases. Specimen: peripheral blood. J is TRBJ1-1 and V is TRBV28, with a weak D call TRBD1 (5 bases). The clonotype was recovered from a man aged 60-69 years with active or convalescent COVID-19. For the CDR3, the DNA is TGTGCCAGCAGTTTAGCCCTCTGGGGGGGTTACACTGAAGCTTTCTTT. Translation: CASSLALWGGYTEAFF.